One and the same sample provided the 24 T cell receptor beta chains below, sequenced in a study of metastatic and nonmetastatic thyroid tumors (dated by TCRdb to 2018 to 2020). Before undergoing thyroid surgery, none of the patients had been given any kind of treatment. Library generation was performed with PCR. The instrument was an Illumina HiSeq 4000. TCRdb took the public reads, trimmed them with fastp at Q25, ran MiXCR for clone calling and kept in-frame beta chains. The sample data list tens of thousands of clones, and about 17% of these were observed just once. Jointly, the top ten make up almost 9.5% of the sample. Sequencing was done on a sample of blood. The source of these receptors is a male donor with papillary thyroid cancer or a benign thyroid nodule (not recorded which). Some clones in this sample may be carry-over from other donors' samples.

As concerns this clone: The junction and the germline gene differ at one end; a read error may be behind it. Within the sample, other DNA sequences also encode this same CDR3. The CDR3 DNA reads as TGTGCCAGCAGAGCGGGAATTACCGGGGAGCTGTTTTTT. This sequence encodes CASRAGITGELFF. The chain links TRBV5-1 to TRBJ2-2; 7 bases agree with TRBD2. The CDR3 sequence is 13 residues long. Germline V gene data show CDR1 as SGHRS and CDR2 as YFSETQ.

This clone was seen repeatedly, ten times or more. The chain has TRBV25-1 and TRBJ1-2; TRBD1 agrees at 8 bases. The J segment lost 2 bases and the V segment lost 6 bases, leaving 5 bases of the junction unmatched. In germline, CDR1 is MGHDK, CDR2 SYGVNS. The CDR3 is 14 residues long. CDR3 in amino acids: CASRETGDNYGYTF. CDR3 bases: TGTGCCAGCAGAGAGACAGGGGACAACTATGGCTACACCTTC.

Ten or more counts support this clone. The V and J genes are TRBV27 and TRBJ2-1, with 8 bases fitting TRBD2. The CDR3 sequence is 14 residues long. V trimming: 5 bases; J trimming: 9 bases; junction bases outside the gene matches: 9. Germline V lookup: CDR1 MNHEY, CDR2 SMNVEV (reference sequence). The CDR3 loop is CASSPGGPTFEQFF. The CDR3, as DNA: TGTGCCAGCAGTCCGGGAGGGCCTACGTTTGAGCAGTTCTTC.

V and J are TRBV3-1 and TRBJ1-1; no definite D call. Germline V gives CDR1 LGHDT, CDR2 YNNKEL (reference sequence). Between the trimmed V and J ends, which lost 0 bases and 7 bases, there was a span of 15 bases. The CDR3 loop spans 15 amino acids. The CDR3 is CASSQDTRPMCEAFF. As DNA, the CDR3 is TGTGCCAGCAGCCAAGATACTAGGCCCATGTGTGAAGCTTTCTTT.

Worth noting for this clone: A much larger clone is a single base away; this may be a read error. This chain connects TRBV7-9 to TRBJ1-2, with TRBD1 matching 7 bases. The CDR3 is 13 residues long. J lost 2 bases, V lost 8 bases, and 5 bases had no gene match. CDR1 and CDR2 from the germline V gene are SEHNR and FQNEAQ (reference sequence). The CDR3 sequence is CASGTAENYGYTF. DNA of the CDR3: TGTGCCAGCGGGACAGCTGAGAACTATGGCTACACCTTC.

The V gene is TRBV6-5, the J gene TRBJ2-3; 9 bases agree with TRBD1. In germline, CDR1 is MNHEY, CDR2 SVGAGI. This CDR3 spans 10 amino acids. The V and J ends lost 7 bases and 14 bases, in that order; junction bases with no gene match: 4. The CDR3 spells CASTTGGLYF. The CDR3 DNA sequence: TGTGCCAGCACGACAGGGGGTCTGTATTTT.

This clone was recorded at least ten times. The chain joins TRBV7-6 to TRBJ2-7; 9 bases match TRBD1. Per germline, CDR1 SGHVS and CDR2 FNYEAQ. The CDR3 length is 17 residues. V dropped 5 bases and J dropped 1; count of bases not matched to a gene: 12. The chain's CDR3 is CASSPLDRGGLSYEQYF. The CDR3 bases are TGTGCCAGCAGCCCTCTGGACAGGGGAGGTTTGTCCTACGAGCAGTACTTC.

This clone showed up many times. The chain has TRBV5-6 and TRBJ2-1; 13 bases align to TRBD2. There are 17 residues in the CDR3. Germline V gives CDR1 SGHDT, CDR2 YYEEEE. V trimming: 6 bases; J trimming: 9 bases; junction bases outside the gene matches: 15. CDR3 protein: CASMGDYGLAGEGEQFF. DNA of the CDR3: TGTGCCAGCATGGGGGACTACGGACTAGCGGGAGAAGGTGAGCAGTTCTTC.

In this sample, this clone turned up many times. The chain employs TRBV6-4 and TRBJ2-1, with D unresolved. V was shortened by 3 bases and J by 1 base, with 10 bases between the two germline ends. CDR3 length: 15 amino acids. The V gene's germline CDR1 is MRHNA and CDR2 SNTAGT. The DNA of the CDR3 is TGTGCCAGCAGTGAAGGCGAAGTTTCCTACAATGAGCAGTTCTTC. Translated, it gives CASSEGEVSYNEQFF.

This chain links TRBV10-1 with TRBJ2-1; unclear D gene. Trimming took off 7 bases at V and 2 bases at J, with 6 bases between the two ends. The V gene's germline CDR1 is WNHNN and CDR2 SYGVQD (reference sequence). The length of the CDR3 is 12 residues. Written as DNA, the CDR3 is TGCGCCAGCAAGGACGCCTACAATGAGCAGTTCTTC. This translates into CASKDAYNEQFF.

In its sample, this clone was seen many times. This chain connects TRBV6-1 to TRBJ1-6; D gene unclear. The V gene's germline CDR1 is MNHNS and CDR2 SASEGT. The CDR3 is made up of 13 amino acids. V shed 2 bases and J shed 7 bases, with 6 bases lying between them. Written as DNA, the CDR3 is TGTGCCAGCAGTGAACGTGAGAATTCACCCCTCCACTTT. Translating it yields CASSERENSPLHF.

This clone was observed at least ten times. DNA of the CDR3: TGCGCCAGCAGCCAAGAAGTTTTGGGACAGGGACTCGACTATGGCTACACCTTC. It is translated as CASSQEVLGQGLDYGYTF. V and J are TRBV4-1 and TRBJ1-2, with 9 bases fitting TRBD1. Per germline, CDR1 MGHRA and CDR2 YSYEKL. The CDR3 sequence is 18 residues long. The V gene end was trimmed by 0 bases and the J gene end by 3 bases; junction bases not matched to a gene: 11.

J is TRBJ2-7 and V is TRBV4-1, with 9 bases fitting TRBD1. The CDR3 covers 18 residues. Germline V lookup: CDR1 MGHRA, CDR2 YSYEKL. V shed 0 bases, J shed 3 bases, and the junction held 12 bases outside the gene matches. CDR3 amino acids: CASSQDQHTGGDYYEQYF. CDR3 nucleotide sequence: TGCGCCAGCAGCCAAGATCAGCACACAGGGGGCGATTACTACGAGCAGTACTTC.

The CDR3 reads CASSFTSGGALGELFF. In nucleotides, the CDR3 is TGTGCCAGCAGCTTTACTAGCGGGGGGGCTCTCGGGGAGCTGTTTTTT. The genes are TRBV13 and TRBJ2-2; 13 bases agree with TRBD2. This CDR3 spans 16 amino acids. CDR1 is PRHDT and CDR2 is FYEKMQ in the germline V gene (reference sequence). With 3 bases clipped from V and 7 bases from J, the junction kept 5 bases outside the gene matches.

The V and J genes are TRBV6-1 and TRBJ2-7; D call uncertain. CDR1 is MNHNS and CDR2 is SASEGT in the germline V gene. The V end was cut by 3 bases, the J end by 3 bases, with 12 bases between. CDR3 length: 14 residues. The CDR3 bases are TGTGCCAGCAGTGATGGGTACGGACGCTACGAGCAGTACTTC. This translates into CASSDGYGRYEQYF.

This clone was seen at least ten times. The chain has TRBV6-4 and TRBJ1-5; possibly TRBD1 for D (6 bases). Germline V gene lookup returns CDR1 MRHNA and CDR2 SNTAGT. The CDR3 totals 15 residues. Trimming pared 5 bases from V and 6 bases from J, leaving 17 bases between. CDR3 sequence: CASSRDTPEGQPQHF. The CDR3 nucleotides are TGTGCCAGCAGTCGGGACACCCCAGAGGGTCAGCCCCAGCATTTT.

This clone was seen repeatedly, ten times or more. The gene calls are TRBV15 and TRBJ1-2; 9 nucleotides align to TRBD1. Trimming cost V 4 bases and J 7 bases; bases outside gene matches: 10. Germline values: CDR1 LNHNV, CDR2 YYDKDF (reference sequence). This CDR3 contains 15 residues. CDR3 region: CATSIRQGEASGYTF. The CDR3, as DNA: TGTGCCACCAGCATTAGACAGGGGGAGGCGTCTGGCTACACCTTC. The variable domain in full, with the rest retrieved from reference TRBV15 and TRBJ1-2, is DAMVIQNPRYQVTQFGKPVTLSCSQTLNHNVMYWYQQKSSQAPKLLFHYYDKDFNNEADTPDNFQSRRPNTSFCFLDIRSPGLGDTAMYLCATSIRQGEASGYTFGSGTRLTVV.

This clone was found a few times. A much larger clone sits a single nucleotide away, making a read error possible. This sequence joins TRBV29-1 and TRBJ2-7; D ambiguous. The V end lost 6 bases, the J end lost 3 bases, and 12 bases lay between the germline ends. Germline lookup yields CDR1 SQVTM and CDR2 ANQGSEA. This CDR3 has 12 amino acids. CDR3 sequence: CSVDREHYEQYF. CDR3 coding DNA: TGCAGCGTGGACCGAGAGCACTACGAGCAGTACTTC.

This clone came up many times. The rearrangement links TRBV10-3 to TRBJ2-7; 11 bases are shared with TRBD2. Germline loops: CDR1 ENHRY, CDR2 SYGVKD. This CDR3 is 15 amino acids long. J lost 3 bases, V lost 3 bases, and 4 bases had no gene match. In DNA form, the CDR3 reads TGTGCCATCAGTGAAGTACTAGCGGGGGACTACGAGCAGTACTTC. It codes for CAISEVLAGDYEQYF.

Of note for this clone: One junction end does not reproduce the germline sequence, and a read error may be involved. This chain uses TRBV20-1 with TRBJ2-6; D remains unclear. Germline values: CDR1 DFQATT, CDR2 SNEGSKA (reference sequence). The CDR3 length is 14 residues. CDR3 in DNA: TGCAGTGCTAGAGCGGATGAAAGGGCCAAAGTCCTGACTTTC. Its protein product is CSARADERAKVLTF.

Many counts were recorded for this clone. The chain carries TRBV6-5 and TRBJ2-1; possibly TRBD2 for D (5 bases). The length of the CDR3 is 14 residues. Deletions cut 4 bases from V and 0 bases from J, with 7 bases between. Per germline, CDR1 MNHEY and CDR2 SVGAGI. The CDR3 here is CASSSGSSYNEQFF. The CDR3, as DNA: TGTGCCAGCAGTTCTGGGAGCTCCTACAATGAGCAGTTCTTC.

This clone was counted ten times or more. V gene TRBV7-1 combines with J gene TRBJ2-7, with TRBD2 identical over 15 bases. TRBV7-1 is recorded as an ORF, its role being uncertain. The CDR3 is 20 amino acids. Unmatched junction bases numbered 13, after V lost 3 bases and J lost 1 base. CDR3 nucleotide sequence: TGTGCCAGCAGCTCCGGGACTAGCGGGGGGATTCTTTTTGGGTCCTACGAGCAGTACTTC. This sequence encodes CASSSGTSGGILFGSYEQYF.

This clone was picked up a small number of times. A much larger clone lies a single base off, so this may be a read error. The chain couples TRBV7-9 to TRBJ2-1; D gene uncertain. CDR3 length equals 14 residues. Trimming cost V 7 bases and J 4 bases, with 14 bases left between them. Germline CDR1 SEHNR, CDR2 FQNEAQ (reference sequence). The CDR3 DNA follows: TGTGCCAGCATCCGCACCCCTTTTTACAATGAGCAGTTCTTC. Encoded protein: CASIRTPFYNEQFF.

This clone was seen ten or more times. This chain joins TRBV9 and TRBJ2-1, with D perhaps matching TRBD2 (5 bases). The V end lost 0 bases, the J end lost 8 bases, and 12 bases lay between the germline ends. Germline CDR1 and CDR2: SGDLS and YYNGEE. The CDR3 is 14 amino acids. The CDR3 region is CASSVAPRGDEQFF. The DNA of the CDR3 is TGTGCCAGCAGCGTAGCTCCTCGGGGTGATGAGCAGTTCTTC.